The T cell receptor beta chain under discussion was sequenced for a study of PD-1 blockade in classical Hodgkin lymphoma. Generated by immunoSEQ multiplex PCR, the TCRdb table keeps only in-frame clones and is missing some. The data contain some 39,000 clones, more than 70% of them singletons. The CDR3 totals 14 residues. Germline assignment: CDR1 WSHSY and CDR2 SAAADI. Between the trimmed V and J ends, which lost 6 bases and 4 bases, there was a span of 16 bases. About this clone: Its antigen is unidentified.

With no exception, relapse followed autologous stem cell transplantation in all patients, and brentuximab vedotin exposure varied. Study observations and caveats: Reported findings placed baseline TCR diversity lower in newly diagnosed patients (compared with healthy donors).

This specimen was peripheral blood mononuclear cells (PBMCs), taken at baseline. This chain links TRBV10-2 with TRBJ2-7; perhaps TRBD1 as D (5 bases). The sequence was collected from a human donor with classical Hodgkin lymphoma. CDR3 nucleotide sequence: TGCGCCAGCAGGGATAGACAGAGTAATTACGAGCAGTACTTC. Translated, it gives CASRDRQSNYEQYF.